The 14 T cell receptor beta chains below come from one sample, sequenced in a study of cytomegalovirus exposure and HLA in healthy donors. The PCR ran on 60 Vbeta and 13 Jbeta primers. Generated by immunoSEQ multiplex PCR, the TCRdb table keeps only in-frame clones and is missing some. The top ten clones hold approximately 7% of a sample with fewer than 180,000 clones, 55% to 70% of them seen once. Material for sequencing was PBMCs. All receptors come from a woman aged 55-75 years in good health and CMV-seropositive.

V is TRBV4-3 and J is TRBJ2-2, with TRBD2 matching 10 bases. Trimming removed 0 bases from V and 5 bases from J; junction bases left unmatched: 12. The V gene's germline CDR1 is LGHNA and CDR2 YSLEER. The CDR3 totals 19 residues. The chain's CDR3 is CASSQDLGLAGALTGELFF. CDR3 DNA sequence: TGCGCCAGCAGCCAAGATTTGGGGCTAGCGGGAGCGCTTACCGGGGAGCTGTTTTTT.

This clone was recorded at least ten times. The CDR3 region has the DNA TGTGCCAGCAGTGGGGCAGCCAAAAACATTCAGTACTTC. Encoded protein: CASSGAAKNIQYF. This chain joins TRBV6-1 and TRBJ2-4; D is ambiguous. Germline lookup yields CDR1 MNHNS and CDR2 SASEGT. With 4 bases removed from V and 0 bases from J, the gap between germline ends came to 4 bases. The CDR3 has 13 amino acids.

CDR3: CASSGDREVSPLHF. The CDR3 bases are TGTGCCAGCAGCGGAGACAGGGAGGTTTCACCCCTCCACTTT. The chain carries TRBV13 and TRBJ1-6; 7 bases agree with TRBD1. Trimming at V came to 5 bases and at J to 9 bases, leaving 7 bases not matched to a gene. The CDR3 runs to 14 residues. Looked up from germline, CDR1 is PRHDT and CDR2 is FYEKMQ (reference sequence).

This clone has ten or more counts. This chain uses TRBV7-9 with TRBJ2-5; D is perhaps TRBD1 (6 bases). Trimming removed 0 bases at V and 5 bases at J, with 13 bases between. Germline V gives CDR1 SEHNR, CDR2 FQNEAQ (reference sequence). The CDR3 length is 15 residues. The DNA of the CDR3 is TGTGCCAGCAGCTTAGCGCTCGGACAGAAGGAGACCCAGTACTTC. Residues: CASSLALGQKETQYF.

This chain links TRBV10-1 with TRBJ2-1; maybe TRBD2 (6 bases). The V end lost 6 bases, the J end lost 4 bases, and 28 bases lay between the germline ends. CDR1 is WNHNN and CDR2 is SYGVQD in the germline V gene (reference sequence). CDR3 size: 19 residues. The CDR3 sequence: CASSNIAPRLDTCYNEQFF. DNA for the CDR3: TGCGCCAGCAGCAATATAGCTCCCCGACTAGACACTTGTTACAATGAGCAGTTCTTC.

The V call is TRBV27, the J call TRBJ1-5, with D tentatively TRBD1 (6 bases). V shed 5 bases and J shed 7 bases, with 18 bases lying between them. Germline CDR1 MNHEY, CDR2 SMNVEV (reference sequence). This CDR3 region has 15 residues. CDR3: CASSPRWGGEQPQHF. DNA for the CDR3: TGTGCCAGCAGTCCCCGTTGGGGGGGCGAACAGCCCCAGCATTTT.

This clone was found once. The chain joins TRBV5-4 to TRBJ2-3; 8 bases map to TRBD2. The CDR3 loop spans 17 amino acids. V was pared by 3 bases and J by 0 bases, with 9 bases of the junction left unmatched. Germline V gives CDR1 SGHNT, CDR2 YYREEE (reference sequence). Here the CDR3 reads CASSSTLAALSTDTQYF. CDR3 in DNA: TGTGCCAGCAGCTCCACACTAGCGGCGCTTAGCACAGATACGCAGTATTTT.

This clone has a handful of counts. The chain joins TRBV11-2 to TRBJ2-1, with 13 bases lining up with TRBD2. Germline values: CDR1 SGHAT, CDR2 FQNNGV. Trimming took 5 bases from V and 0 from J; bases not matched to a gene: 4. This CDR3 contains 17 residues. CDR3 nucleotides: TGTGCCAGCAGCCCGACTAGCGGGAGGCTCTCCTACAATGAGCAGTTCTTC. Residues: CASSPTSGRLSYNEQFF.

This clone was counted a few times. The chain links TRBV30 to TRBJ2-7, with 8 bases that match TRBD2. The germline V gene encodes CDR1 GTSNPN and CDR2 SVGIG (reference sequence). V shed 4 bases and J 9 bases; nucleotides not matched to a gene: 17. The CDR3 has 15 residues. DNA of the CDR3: TGTGCCTGGAATCCCCAGGGACTAGAAGATACAGGGCAGTACTTC. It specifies CAWNPQGLEDTGQYF.

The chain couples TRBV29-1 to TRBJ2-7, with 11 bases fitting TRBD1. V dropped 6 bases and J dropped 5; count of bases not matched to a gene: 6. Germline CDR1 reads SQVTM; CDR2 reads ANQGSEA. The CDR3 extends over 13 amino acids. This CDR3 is CSVGQGAINEQYF. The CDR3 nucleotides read TGCAGCGTAGGACAGGGGGCTATAAACGAGCAGTACTTC.

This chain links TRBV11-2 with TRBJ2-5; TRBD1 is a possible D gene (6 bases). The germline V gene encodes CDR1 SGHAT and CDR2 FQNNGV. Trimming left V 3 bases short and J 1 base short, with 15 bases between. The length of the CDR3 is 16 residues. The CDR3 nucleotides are TGTGCCAGCAGCTTGGGGCAGGTAGGGGGCCAAGAGACCCAGTACTTC. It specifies CASSLGQVGGQETQYF.

The CDR3 region is CASRGTGGQPQHF. CDR3 DNA sequence: TGTGCCAGCAGGGGGACAGGGGGTCAGCCCCAGCATTTT. The gene calls are TRBV2 and TRBJ1-5; the match to TRBD1 covers 11 bases. CDR3 size: 13 residues. The V gene end was trimmed by 6 bases and the J gene end by 6 bases; junction bases not matched to a gene: 1. Germline CDR1 is SNHLY and CDR2 is FYNNEI.

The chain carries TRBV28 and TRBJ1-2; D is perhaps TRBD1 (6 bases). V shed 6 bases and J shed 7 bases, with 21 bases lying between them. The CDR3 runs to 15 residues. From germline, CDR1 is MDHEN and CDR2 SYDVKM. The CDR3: CASRSSLGGASGYTF. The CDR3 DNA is TGTGCCAGCAGATCCTCCCTAGGGGGGGCCAGTGGCTACACCTTC.

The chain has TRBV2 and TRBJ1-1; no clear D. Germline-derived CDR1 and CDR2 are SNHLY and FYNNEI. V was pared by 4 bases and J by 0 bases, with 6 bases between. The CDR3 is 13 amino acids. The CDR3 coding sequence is TGTGCCAGCAGTGTTAACATGAACACTGAAGCTTTCTTT. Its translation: CASSVNMNTEAFF.